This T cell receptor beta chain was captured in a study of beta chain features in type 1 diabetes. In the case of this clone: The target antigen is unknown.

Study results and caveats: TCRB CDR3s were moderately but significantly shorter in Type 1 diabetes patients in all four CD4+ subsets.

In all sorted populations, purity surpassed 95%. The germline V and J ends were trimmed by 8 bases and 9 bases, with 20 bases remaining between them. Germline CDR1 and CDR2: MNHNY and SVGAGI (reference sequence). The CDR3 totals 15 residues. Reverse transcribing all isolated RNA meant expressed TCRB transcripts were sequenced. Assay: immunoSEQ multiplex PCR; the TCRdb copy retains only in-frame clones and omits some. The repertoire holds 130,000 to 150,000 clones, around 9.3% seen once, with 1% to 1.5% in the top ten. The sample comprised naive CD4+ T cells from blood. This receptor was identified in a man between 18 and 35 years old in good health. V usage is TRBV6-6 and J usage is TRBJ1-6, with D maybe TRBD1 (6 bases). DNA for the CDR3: TGTGCCAGCCGAACCTTTACGGGACACTCTTCACCCCTCCACTTT. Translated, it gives CASRTFTGHSSPLHF.